These T cell receptor beta chains were read from a single sample in a study of radiation and T cells in renal cell carcinoma. The data were produced by immunoSEQ multiplex PCR, yet TCRdb's version contains in-frame clones alone and is incomplete. The sample comprises some 60,000 clones, just over 75% of which are singletons, and about 6.8% rests with the top ten. Sequenced here: blood, sampled from a patient whose treatment included radiotherapy and nephrectomy. The receptors here all came from a man between 60 and 75 years old with renal cell carcinoma. The CDR3 runs from the conserved cysteine through the conserved F or W. Each record gives: clone size, V gene, D gene, J gene, CDR3 DNA, CDR3 protein. D genes are given only for firm matches. Size values are once, few and many counts, or a class for expanded clones, and some rows have none.

abundance: .; v_gene: TRBV7-2; d_gene: .; j_gene: TRBJ1-1; CDR3nt: TGTGCCAGCACCCTAATAGGGGACAAGGGTTACACTGAAGCCTTCTTT; CDR3aa: CASTLIGDKGYTEAFF
abundance: few; v_gene: TRBV27; d_gene: .; j_gene: TRBJ1-1; CDR3nt: TGTGCCAGCAGTTTATCGTGGGGGGAGGGGACTGAAGCTTTCTTT; CDR3aa: CASSLSWGEGTEAFF
abundance: .; v_gene: TRBV5-1; d_gene: TRBD1; j_gene: TRBJ2-3; CDR3nt: TGCGCCAGCAGCAGCCGGACGAAGTACAGGGGGCAGGCAGATACGCAGTATTTT; CDR3aa: CASSSRTKYRGQADTQYF
abundance: once; v_gene: TRBV19; d_gene: .; j_gene: TRBJ1-1; CDR3nt: TGTGCCAGTAGTATAGATCAGGGGAGATACACTGAAGCTTTCTTT; CDR3aa: CASSIDQGRYTEAFF
abundance: .; v_gene: TRBV7-9; d_gene: TRBD1; j_gene: TRBJ1-2; CDR3nt: TGTGCCAGCGGCGAAACAGGGGGCATTGGTGGCTACACCTTC; CDR3aa: CASGETGGIGGYTF
abundance: .; v_gene: TRBV5-6; d_gene: TRBD1; j_gene: TRBJ2-2; CDR3nt: TGTGCCAGCAGCCTAGGGACAGCCACCAAGGAGCTGTTTTTT; CDR3aa: CASSLGTATKELFF
abundance: .; v_gene: TRBV7-3; d_gene: TRBD1; j_gene: TRBJ2-3; CDR3nt: TGTGCCAGCAGCTTTGACAGGGGGATCGCAGATACGCAGTATTTT; CDR3aa: CASSFDRGIADTQYF
abundance: .; v_gene: TRBV5-1; d_gene: .; j_gene: TRBJ1-1; CDR3nt: TGCGCCAGCAGCCCGGGACCAGGGAACACTGAAGCTTTCTTT; CDR3aa: CASSPGPGNTEAFF
abundance: .; v_gene: TRBV6-6; d_gene: .; j_gene: TRBJ1-3; CDR3nt: TGTGCCAGCAGTATTATCAGGGACTCTGGAAACACCATATATTTT; CDR3aa: CASSIIRDSGNTIYF
abundance: .; v_gene: TRBV7-9; d_gene: .; j_gene: TRBJ2-2; CDR3nt: TGTGCCAGCAGCCCACGGACAGTCCAAGGCGGGGAGCTGTTTTTT; CDR3aa: CASSPRTVQGGELFF
abundance: .; v_gene: TRBV6-5; d_gene: .; j_gene: TRBJ2-1; CDR3nt: TGTGCCAGCAGCCACGGGAATGAGCAGTTCTTC; CDR3aa: CASSHGNEQFF
abundance: .; v_gene: TRBV11-3; d_gene: .; j_gene: TRBJ2-4; CDR3nt: TGTGCCTTCCTAAGTCGTGTCGGAGCCAAAAACATTCAGTACTTC; CDR3aa: CAFLSRVGAKNIQYF
abundance: .; v_gene: TRBV6-5; d_gene: TRBD1; j_gene: TRBJ1-2; CDR3nt: TGTGCCAGCAGAAAATCGACAGGGAACTATGGCTACACCTTC; CDR3aa: CASRKSTGNYGYTF
abundance: once; v_gene: TRBV25-1; d_gene: TRBD1; j_gene: TRBJ1-2; CDR3nt: TGTGCCAGCAGTGATTCCGGGACAGCCTTCTATGGCTACACCTTC; CDR3aa: CASSDSGTAFYGYTF
abundance: .; v_gene: TRBV29-1; d_gene: .; j_gene: TRBJ2-2; CDR3nt: TGCAGCGTTTGGGCGGGCCCTAACACCGGGGAGCTGTTTTTT; CDR3aa: CSVWAGPNTGELFF
abundance: .; v_gene: TRBV20-1; d_gene: .; j_gene: TRBJ1-2; CDR3nt: TGCAGTGCTCGATCTAACTATGGCTACACCTTC; CDR3aa: CSARSNYGYTF
abundance: .; v_gene: TRBV19; d_gene: TRBD1; j_gene: TRBJ2-3; CDR3nt: TGTGCCAGTAACAGGGGGTTAACAGATACGCAGTATTTT; CDR3aa: CASNRGLTDTQYF
abundance: .; v_gene: TRBV7-6; d_gene: .; j_gene: TRBJ1-3; CDR3nt: TGTGCCAGCAGCCCCAATGTGAATGGGGGATACTCTGGAAACACCATATATTTT; CDR3aa: CASSPNVNGGYSGNTIYF
abundance: few; v_gene: TRBV4-3; d_gene: .; j_gene: TRBJ2-2; CDR3nt: TGCGCCAGCAGCCAAGGTGACGCCGGGGAGCTGTTTTTT; CDR3aa: CASSQGDAGELFF
abundance: .; v_gene: TRBV19; d_gene: .; j_gene: TRBJ1-5; CDR3nt: TGTGCCAGTAGTATATGGTTAGGGGATAGCAATCAGCCCCAGCATTTT; CDR3aa: CASSIWLGDSNQPQHF
abundance: .; v_gene: TRBV30; d_gene: .; j_gene: TRBJ1-1; CDR3nt: TGTGCCTGGTATTCTGGGGCGGGGGGCACGATGTGGACTGAAGCTTTCTTT; CDR3aa: CAWYSGAGGTMWTEAFF
abundance: .; v_gene: TRBV19; d_gene: .; j_gene: TRBJ1-1; CDR3nt: TGTGCCAGTAGTATTAGCGGAAACACTGAAGCTTTCTTT; CDR3aa: CASSISGNTEAFF
abundance: once; v_gene: TRBV6-5; d_gene: TRBD1; j_gene: TRBJ2-7; CDR3nt: TGTGCCAGCAGAGAGACAGGGAAGGACGAGCAGTACTTC; CDR3aa: CASRETGKDEQYF
abundance: .; v_gene: TRBV5-1; d_gene: .; j_gene: TRBJ1-1; CDR3nt: TGCGCCAGCAGCTTGGGGATGGGGGGCGCGATGAACACTGAAGCTTTCTTT; CDR3aa: CASSLGMGGAMNTEAFF
abundance: once; v_gene: TRBV6-1; d_gene: TRBD1; j_gene: TRBJ1-1; CDR3nt: TGTGCCAGCATCTACGAACAGGGGACTGAAGCTTTCTTT; CDR3aa: CASIYEQGTEAFF
abundance: .; v_gene: TRBV19; d_gene: .; j_gene: TRBJ1-3; CDR3nt: TGTGCCAGTATCCCAAGGCGGGGGGAGAGAAACACCATATATTTT; CDR3aa: CASIPRRGERNTIYF
abundance: .; v_gene: TRBV6-1; d_gene: .; j_gene: TRBJ2-6; CDR3nt: TGTGCCAGCAGTGACGACAGGCCCGAAGGCGGTTTTGGGGCCAACGTCCTGACTTTC; CDR3aa: CASSDDRPEGGFGANVLTF
abundance: .; v_gene: TRBV30; d_gene: .; j_gene: TRBJ1-4; CDR3nt: TGTGCCTGGAGTGTACTCAGGTCTAATGAAAAACTGTTTTTT; CDR3aa: CAWSVLRSNEKLFF
abundance: .; v_gene: TRBV14; d_gene: .; j_gene: TRBJ1-1; CDR3nt: TGTGCCAGCAGCTATACCAACACTGAAGCTTTCTTT; CDR3aa: CASSYTNTEAFF
abundance: .; v_gene: TRBV7-2; d_gene: .; j_gene: TRBJ2-2; CDR3nt: TGTGCCAGCAGCCAGACTACTTTAGGCGGGGAGCTGTTTTTT; CDR3aa: CASSQTTLGGELFF
abundance: .; v_gene: TRBV19; d_gene: .; j_gene: TRBJ1-3; CDR3nt: TGTGCCAGCCGGACGGTGAGCTCTGGAAACACCATATATTTT; CDR3aa: CASRTVSSGNTIYF
abundance: .; v_gene: TRBV6-6; d_gene: TRBD1; j_gene: TRBJ2-1; CDR3nt: TGTGCCAGCAGCCTGGGACAGGGTATTTTTCGGCCGGAGCAGTTCTTC; CDR3aa: CASSLGQGIFRPEQFF
abundance: .; v_gene: TRBV4-1; d_gene: .; j_gene: TRBJ1-5; CDR3nt: TGCGCCAGCAGCCAAGATCCCACAGGGTACAATCAGCCCCAGCATTTT; CDR3aa: CASSQDPTGYNQPQHF
abundance: .; v_gene: TRBV7-2; d_gene: TRBD1; j_gene: TRBJ1-2; CDR3nt: TGTGCCAGCAGCCCGCAGACAGGGGGCTATGGCTACACCTTC; CDR3aa: CASSPQTGGYGYTF
abundance: few; v_gene: TRBV7-2; d_gene: .; j_gene: TRBJ2-3; CDR3nt: TGTGCCAGCAGCCAGACTAGGAGACCTAGCACAGATACGCAGTATTTT; CDR3aa: CASSQTRRPSTDTQYF
abundance: .; v_gene: TRBV5-4; d_gene: TRBD2; j_gene: TRBJ2-3; CDR3nt: TGTGCCAGCAGCTTTGCACTAGCGGGTACTTCTAGCACAGATACGCAGTATTTT; CDR3aa: CASSFALAGTSSTDTQYF
abundance: .; v_gene: TRBV6-4; d_gene: .; j_gene: TRBJ1-3; CDR3nt: TGTGCCAGCAGTGAGCAGGTTGGAAACACCATATATTTT; CDR3aa: CASSEQVGNTIYF
abundance: .; v_gene: TRBV5-1; d_gene: .; j_gene: TRBJ2-5; CDR3nt: TGCGCCAGCAGCTTGGCGTCAGGGAACATAAAGACCCAGTACTTC; CDR3aa: CASSLASGNIKTQYF
abundance: .; v_gene: TRBV5-1; d_gene: TRBD2; j_gene: TRBJ2-1; CDR3nt: TGCGCCAGCAGCTTTAACTTGAGACTAGCGGGGCCAACCAATGAGCAGTTCTTC; CDR3aa: CASSFNLRLAGPTNEQFF
abundance: .; v_gene: TRBV19; d_gene: .; j_gene: TRBJ1-2; CDR3nt: TGTGCCAGTAGTATTACAGAAGGTGGCTACACCTTC; CDR3aa: CASSITEGGYTF
abundance: .; v_gene: TRBV5-4; d_gene: TRBD1; j_gene: TRBJ2-1; CDR3nt: TGTGCCAGCAGCCCGGACAGGGTTGGAAGCAACAATGAGCAGTTCTTC; CDR3aa: CASSPDRVGSNNEQFF
abundance: .; v_gene: TRBV19; d_gene: .; j_gene: TRBJ2-5; CDR3nt: TGTGCCAGTAGTATATACCCCGGGCAGGGAAGCGAGACCCAGTACTTC; CDR3aa: CASSIYPGQGSETQYF
abundance: .; v_gene: TRBV7-2; d_gene: .; j_gene: TRBJ2-5; CDR3nt: TGTGCCAGCAGCTTGAGGTTCGGGCTCCAAGAGACCCAGTACTTC; CDR3aa: CASSLRFGLQETQYF
abundance: medium-sized; v_gene: TRBV4-2; d_gene: TRBD2; j_gene: TRBJ2-4; CDR3nt: TGTGCCAGCTCGCCTTTAGCGGGAGACAAAAACATTCAGTACTTC; CDR3aa: CASSPLAGDKNIQYF
abundance: .; v_gene: TRBV5-4; d_gene: TRBD1; j_gene: TRBJ2-5; CDR3nt: TGTGCCAGCAGTCGGGACAGGTTACCCGGGACCCAGTACTTC; CDR3aa: CASSRDRLPGTQYF